The rows below give T cell receptor beta chains drawn from one sample of a study of blood T cell repertoires in COVID-19. Produced via immunoSEQ multiplex PCR; TCRdb's table is partial and in-frame only. The table shows about 75,000 clones, with approximately 85% occurring only once. Sequencing input: peripheral blood. The source of these receptors is a human donor in a cohort sampled during active COVID-19. Each CDR3 is given with its conserved first and last residue. Fields, in order: CDR3 protein, CDR3 DNA, CDR3 length, V gene, J gene, D gene, clone size. The D gene is left open where the match is weak. Not all rows give a size; the values are once, few, many and, for expanded clones, a class.

CDR3 protein: CSAMDRDGYTF
CDR3 DNA: TGCAGTGCTATGGACAGGGATGGCTACACCTTC
CDR3 length: 11
V gene: TRBV20-1
J gene: TRBJ1-2
D gene: TRBD1
clone size: NA

CDR3 protein: CASSLPGTSGEAFF
CDR3 DNA: TGTGCCAGCAGTTTACCTGGGACATCGGGTGAAGCTTTCTTT
CDR3 length: 14
V gene: TRBV27
J gene: TRBJ1-1
D gene: NA
clone size: NA

CDR3 protein: CASSLYERERGTDTQYF
CDR3 DNA: TGCGCCAGCAGCTTGTATGAGCGGGAGCGGGGGACAGATACGCAGTATTTT
CDR3 length: 17
V gene: TRBV5-1
J gene: TRBJ2-3
D gene: TRBD2
clone size: NA

CDR3 protein: CASSRTSETYEQYF
CDR3 DNA: TGCGCCAGCAGTCGGACTAGCGAGACCTACGAGCAGTACTTC
CDR3 length: 14
V gene: TRBV5-1
J gene: TRBJ2-7
D gene: TRBD2
clone size: NA

CDR3 protein: CASSRGTGTGANVLTF
CDR3 DNA: TGTGCCAGTAGTAGGGGGACAGGGACTGGGGCCAACGTCCTGACTTTC
CDR3 length: 16
V gene: TRBV19
J gene: TRBJ2-6
D gene: TRBD1
clone size: NA

CDR3 protein: CASSQSRNEKLFF
CDR3 DNA: TGTGCCAGCAGCCAAAGCCGTAATGAAAAACTGTTTTTT
CDR3 length: 13
V gene: TRBV14
J gene: TRBJ1-4
D gene: NA
clone size: NA

CDR3 protein: CASSVGPGSTDTQYF
CDR3 DNA: TGTGCCAGCAGCGTAGGACCGGGGAGCACAGATACGCAGTATTTT
CDR3 length: 15
V gene: TRBV9
J gene: TRBJ2-3
D gene: NA
clone size: NA

CDR3 protein: CASSQAGGLEQPQHF
CDR3 DNA: TGTGCCAGCAGCCAGGCAGGGGGCTTGGAACAGCCCCAGCATTTT
CDR3 length: 15
V gene: TRBV3-1/TRBV3-2
J gene: TRBJ1-5
D gene: TRBD1
clone size: NA

CDR3 protein: CASSFWTIRDGYTF
CDR3 DNA: TGTGCCAGCAGTTTCTGGACTATTAGGGATGGCTACACCTTC
CDR3 length: 14
V gene: TRBV28
J gene: TRBJ1-2
D gene: NA
clone size: NA

CDR3 protein: CASSLPSGVADTQYF
CDR3 DNA: TGCGCCAGCAGCTTGCCTAGCGGGGTGGCAGATACGCAGTATTTT
CDR3 length: 15
V gene: TRBV5-1
J gene: TRBJ2-3
D gene: TRBD2
clone size: NA

CDR3 protein: CASSLLGNTIYF
CDR3 DNA: TGTGCCAGCAGCTTACTGGGAAACACCATATATTTT
CDR3 length: 12
V gene: TRBV7-9
J gene: TRBJ1-3
D gene: NA
clone size: NA

CDR3 protein: CASSPGDRGRGQPQHF
CDR3 DNA: TGTGCCAGCAGCCCCGGGGACAGGGGGCGGGGGCAGCCCCAGCATTTT
CDR3 length: 16
V gene: TRBV28
J gene: TRBJ1-5
D gene: TRBD1
clone size: NA

CDR3 protein: CASSLREQGPEKLFF
CDR3 DNA: TGTGCCAGCAGTTTGAGGGAACAGGGACCCGAAAAACTGTTTTTT
CDR3 length: 15
V gene: TRBV28
J gene: TRBJ1-4
D gene: NA
clone size: NA

CDR3 protein: CASSLRRRDTQYF
CDR3 DNA: TGTGCCAGCAGTTTACGGAGACGGGATACGCAGTATTTT
CDR3 length: 13
V gene: TRBV27
J gene: TRBJ2-3
D gene: NA
clone size: NA

CDR3 protein: CASSLSGAGELFF
CDR3 DNA: TGTGCCAGCAGCTTATCAGGGGCCGGGGAGCTGTTTTTT
CDR3 length: 13
V gene: TRBV13
J gene: TRBJ2-2
D gene: NA
clone size: NA

CDR3 protein: CASSSEGYGYTF
CDR3 DNA: TGTGCCAGCAGTTCGGAGGGATATGGCTACACCTTC
CDR3 length: 12
V gene: TRBV6-6
J gene: TRBJ1-2
D gene: NA
clone size: once

CDR3 protein: CASTRTSGGPQETQYF
CDR3 DNA: TGTGCCAGCACCAGGACTAGCGGGGGGCCCCAAGAGACCCAGTACTTC
CDR3 length: 16
V gene: TRBV2
J gene: TRBJ2-5
D gene: TRBD2
clone size: NA

CDR3 protein: CASSLGSGANTDTQYF
CDR3 DNA: TGTGCCAGCAGCTTAGGTAGCGGGGCGAACACAGATACGCAGTATTTT
CDR3 length: 16
V gene: TRBV7-3
J gene: TRBJ2-3
D gene: TRBD2
clone size: few

CDR3 protein: CASSRPSGDEQFF
CDR3 DNA: TGTGCCAGCAGCCGGCCTAGCGGGGATGAGCAGTTCTTC
CDR3 length: 13
V gene: TRBV5-4
J gene: TRBJ2-1
D gene: TRBD2
clone size: NA

CDR3 protein: CATSRVRSWYNEQFF
CDR3 DNA: TGTGCCACCAGCAGAGTTCGGAGCTGGTACAATGAGCAGTTCTTC
CDR3 length: 15
V gene: TRBV15
J gene: TRBJ2-1
D gene: NA
clone size: NA

CDR3 protein: CATSAGGRTFGETQYF
CDR3 DNA: TGTGCCACCAGTGCTGGCGGGAGGACCTTTGGAGAGACCCAGTACTTC
CDR3 length: 16
V gene: TRBV24-1
J gene: TRBJ2-5
D gene: TRBD2
clone size: few

CDR3 protein: CASYSGQGTDTQYF
CDR3 DNA: TGTGCCAGTTACTCGGGACAGGGGACAGATACGCAGTATTTT
CDR3 length: 14
V gene: TRBV6-5
J gene: TRBJ2-3
D gene: TRBD1
clone size: many

CDR3 protein: CASNGEGQRNTIYF
CDR3 DNA: TGCGCCAGCAACGGGGAAGGGCAGAGAAACACCATATATTTT
CDR3 length: 14
V gene: TRBV10-1
J gene: TRBJ1-3
D gene: NA
clone size: once

CDR3 protein: CASTRGGTEAFF
CDR3 DNA: TGTGCCTCTACACGCGGCGGCACTGAAGCTTTCTTT
CDR3 length: 12
V gene: TRBV30
J gene: TRBJ1-1
D gene: NA
clone size: NA

CDR3 protein: CASSQGANYGYTF
CDR3 DNA: TGTGCCAGCTCACAGGGGGCTAACTATGGCTACACCTTC
CDR3 length: 13
V gene: TRBV18
J gene: TRBJ1-2
D gene: NA
clone size: NA

CDR3 protein: CASSFGPKQTQYF
CDR3 DNA: TGCGCCAGCAGCTTTGGGCCGAAGCAGACCCAGTACTTC
CDR3 length: 13
V gene: TRBV5-1
J gene: TRBJ2-5
D gene: NA
clone size: NA

CDR3 protein: CSVPKGSGLGKLFF
CDR3 DNA: TGCAGCGTCCCAAAGGGTTCAGGGTTAGGAAAACTGTTTTTT
CDR3 length: 14
V gene: TRBV29-1
J gene: TRBJ1-4
D gene: NA
clone size: NA